These T cell receptor beta chains were read from a single sample in a study of blood T cell repertoires in COVID-19. Produced via immunoSEQ multiplex PCR; TCRdb's table is partial and in-frame only. The data hold approximately 300,000 clones, with around 89% observed a single time. The source material was PBMCs or T cells enriched from blood (not recorded which). The receptors originated from a woman younger than 35 with acute COVID-19. The CDR3 runs from the conserved cysteine through the conserved F or W. D genes are given only for firm matches. Only part of the rows carry a size: once, few, many, or a class if the clone is expanded.

>.|.|TRBJ2-2|TRBV5-4
TGTGCCAGCGGGAGGAGTCCCTACACCGGGGAGCTGTTTTTT
CASGRSPYTGELFF
>once|.|TRBJ1-3|TRBV7-9
TGTGCCAGCAGTCTCAGGGGTGTCTCTGGAAACACCATATATTTT
CASSLRGVSGNTIYF
>.|TRBD1|TRBJ1-2|TRBV10-3
TGTGCCATCAGTGGGACAGGGGCTGGCTACACCTTC
CAISGTGAGYTF
>.|.|TRBJ1-1|TRBV12-3/TRBV12-4
TGTGCCAGCAGTCGGGCGGGGAACACTGAAGCTTTCTTT
CASSRAGNTEAFF
>.|.|TRBJ1-5|TRBV7-9
TGTGCCAGCAGCTTTGGGACTGCAAATCAGCCCCAGCATTTT
CASSFGTANQPQHF
>.|TRBD2|TRBJ2-1|TRBV3-1/TRBV3-2
TGTGCCAGCAGCCAAGGGCGGGAGAATGAGCAGTTCTTC
CASSQGRENEQFF
>.|.|TRBJ1-5|TRBV11-3
TGTGCCAGCAGTCCAGGGCCAGACAATCAGCCCCAGCATTTT
CASSPGPDNQPQHF
>.|TRBD1|TRBJ1-5|TRBV12-5
TGTGCTAGTACGCCCGGGACAGGGATTCAGCCCCAGCATTTT
CASTPGTGIQPQHF
>.|TRBD1|TRBJ2-7|TRBV9
TGTGCCAGCAGCGTAGCTGGGACAGGGAGCTACGAGCAGTACTTC
CASSVAGTGSYEQYF
>.|.|TRBJ2-5|TRBV2
TGTGCCAGCACAGCCAGGGGTAGGGAGACCCAGTACTTC
CASTARGRETQYF
>.|TRBD1|TRBJ1-3|TRBV27
TGTGCCAGCAGTCTGGGGACAGGGCGGTGGCCTGGAAACACCATATATTTT
CASSLGTGRWPGNTIYF
>.|TRBD1|TRBJ1-5|TRBV27
TGTGCCAGCAGGCCGGGGACAGGGGGCTACAATCAGCCCCAGCATTTT
CASRPGTGGYNQPQHF
>.|TRBD2|TRBJ2-1|TRBV6-5
TGTGCCAGCAGTTACGGGTCGGGAGGTACCTACAATGAGCAGTTCTTC
CASSYGSGGTYNEQFF
>.|TRBD1|TRBJ2-3|TRBV11-1
TGTGCCAGCAGCCCGGGACAGGGGGCGCAGGATACGCAGTATTTT
CASSPGQGAQDTQYF